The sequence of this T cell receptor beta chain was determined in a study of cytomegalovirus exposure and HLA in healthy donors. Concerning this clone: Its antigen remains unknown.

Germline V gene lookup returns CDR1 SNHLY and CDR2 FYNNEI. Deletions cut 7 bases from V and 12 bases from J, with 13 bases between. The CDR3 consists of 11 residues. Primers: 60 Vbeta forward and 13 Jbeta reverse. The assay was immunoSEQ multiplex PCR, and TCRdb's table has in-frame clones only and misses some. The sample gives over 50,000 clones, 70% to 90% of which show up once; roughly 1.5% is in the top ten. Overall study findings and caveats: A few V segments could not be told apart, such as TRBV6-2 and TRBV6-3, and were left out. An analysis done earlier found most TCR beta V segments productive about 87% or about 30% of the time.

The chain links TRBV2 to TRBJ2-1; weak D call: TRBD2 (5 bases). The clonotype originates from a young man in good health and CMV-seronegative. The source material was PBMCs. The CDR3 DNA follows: TGTGCCAGCACTTATGAGGGTCGGCAGTTCTTC. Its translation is CASTYEGRQFF. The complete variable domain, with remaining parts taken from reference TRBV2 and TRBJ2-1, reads EPEVTQTPSHQVTQMGQEVILRCVPISNHLYFYWYRQILGQKVEFLVSFYNNEISEKSEIFDDQFSVERPDGSNFTLKIRSTKLEDSAMYFCASTYEGRQFFGPGTRLTVL.